Below are 18 T cell receptor beta chains sequenced from a single sample in a study of blood T cell repertoires in COVID-19. The table came from immunoSEQ multiplex PCR; TCRdb's copy has only in-frame clones and leaves some out. The sample holds 150,000 or so clones, roughly 79% seen once. Sequenced sample: PBMCs or T cells enriched from blood (not recorded which). The receptors were gathered from a woman aged 45-65 years who had recovered from COVID-19.

The V call is TRBV7-3, the J call TRBJ1-1, with a tentative D call TRBD1 (6 bases). V dropped 3 bases and J dropped 5 bases, with 13 bases sitting between them. CDR3 length: 14 amino acids. CDR1 and CDR2 (germline): SGHTA, FQGTGA. CDR3 DNA sequence: TGTGCCAGCAGCTTCGACCGCCAGGGGACTGAAGCTTTCTTT. Translated, it gives CASSFDRQGTEAFF.

V is TRBV29-1 and J is TRBJ2-1; TRBD2 aligns across 10 bases. The junction had 13 bases not matched to a gene; V was cut back by 4 bases and J by 4 bases. CDR1 and CDR2 (germline): SQVTM, ANQGSEA. CDR3 length equals 17 residues. The CDR3 spells CSVVPARAGGPYNEQFF. CDR3 coding DNA: TGCAGCGTTGTACCCGCCCGAGCGGGAGGGCCATACAATGAGCAGTTCTTC.

This chain connects TRBV5-1 to TRBJ2-7; the match to TRBD1 covers 9 bases. The CDR3 length is 14 residues. J was trimmed by 4 bases and V by 2 bases; bases with no gene match: 4. The germline gives CDR1 SGHRS, CDR2 YFSETQ. The CDR3 nucleotides are TGCGCCAGCAGCTTAGGGGACAGGGTGTACGAGCAGTACTTC. It translates to CASSLGDRVYEQYF. The full variable domain, with the rest looked up from reference TRBV5-1 and TRBJ2-7, is KAGVTQTPRYLIKTRGQQVTLSCSPISGHRSVSWYQQTPGQGLQFLFEYFSETQRNKGNFPGRFSGRQFSNSRSEMNVSTLELGDSALYLCASSLGDRVYEQYFGPGTRLTVT.

The rearrangement joins TRBV27 to TRBJ1-5; a possible D gene is TRBD1 (5 bases). Germline V CDR1 and CDR2: MNHEY, SMNVEV (reference sequence). Trimming took off 0 bases at V and 1 base at J, with 10 bases between the two ends. The CDR3 runs to 16 residues. CDR3 loop: CASSLSGDYSNQPQHF. CDR3 bases: TGTGCCAGCAGTTTATCAGGGGATTACAGCAATCAGCCCCAGCATTTT.

V gene TRBV11-3 combines with J gene TRBJ2-3, with TRBD2 matching over 7 bases. V was clipped by 5 bases and J by 6 bases; unmatched bases: 8. CDR3 length equals 14 residues. CDR1 is SGHNT, CDR2 YENEEA, per germline. The DNA of the CDR3 is TGTGCCAGCAGCCAGGCTAGCGGCCCCGATACGCAGTATTTT. Translation gives CASSQASGPDTQYF.

The chain employs TRBV10-3 and TRBJ2-1; 9 positions agree with TRBD1. CDR1 ENHRY and CDR2 SYGVKD come from the germline V gene. This CDR3 spans 14 amino acids. V shed 4 bases and J 9 bases; nucleotides not matched to a gene: 7. DNA of the CDR3: TGTGCCATCAGTGGGGTACAGGGGGCTGCTGAGCAGTTCTTC. Protein sequence: CAISGVQGAAEQFF.

The V gene is TRBV4-1, the J gene TRBJ1-4, with 7 bases aligning to TRBD1. In germline, CDR1 is MGHRA, CDR2 YSYEKL. The CDR3 is made up of 18 amino acids. V lost 1 base, J lost 3 bases, and 11 bases stayed unmatched. The CDR3 sequence: CASSQARQGILANEKLFF. In DNA, the CDR3 is TGCGCCAGCAGCCAAGCGCGACAGGGCATCCTGGCTAATGAAAAACTGTTTTTT.

The gene calls are TRBV19 and TRBJ1-1; D call uncertain. This CDR3 is 11 amino acids long. Trimming removed 6 bases at V and 7 bases at J, with 9 bases between. CDR1 and CDR2 from the germline V gene are LNHDA and SQIVND (reference sequence). The CDR3 loop is CASRLEVEAFF. The CDR3 nucleotides read TGTGCCAGTAGGTTAGAGGTTGAAGCTTTCTTT.

The J gene is TRBJ2-3, the V gene TRBV19, with 13 nucleotides matching TRBD2. Trimming at V came to 7 bases and at J to 4 bases, leaving 11 bases not matched to a gene. This CDR3 is 17 amino acids long. The germline V gene has CDR1 LNHDA and CDR2 SQIVND (reference sequence). CDR3 in amino acids: CASTTRFGLAGADTQYF. The CDR3 nucleotides read TGTGCCAGTACTACGAGATTCGGACTAGCGGGAGCAGATACGCAGTATTTT.

This clone showed up just once. CDR3 sequence: CASSFEGGNTEAFF. For the CDR3, the DNA is TGTGCCAGCAGTTTCGAAGGGGGCAACACTGAAGCTTTCTTT. V is TRBV28 and J is TRBJ1-1; 7 nucleotides align to TRBD1. Germline lookup yields CDR1 MDHEN and CDR2 SYDVKM. V shed 3 bases, J shed 2 bases, and the junction held 3 bases outside the gene matches. The length of the CDR3 is 14 residues.

There are a few counts of this clone. The chain employs TRBV28 and TRBJ1-1, with TRBD1 identical over 7 bases. Germline V gives CDR1 MDHEN, CDR2 SYDVKM. The CDR3 totals 17 residues. Trimming at V came to 8 bases and at J to 4 bases, leaving 19 bases not matched to a gene. CDR3 sequence reads: CASSKQAYEGAGTEAFF. The CDR3 DNA reads TGTGCCAGCTCTAAGCAAGCATATGAGGGGGCGGGCACTGAAGCTTTCTTT.

This clone has only a few counts. The chain combines TRBV7-3 with TRBJ2-2, with 7 bases matching TRBD2. This CDR3 spans 14 amino acids. The V segment lost 5 bases and the J segment 6 bases; nucleotides outside the gene matches: 6. Germline-derived CDR1 and CDR2 are SGHTA and FQGTGA. The CDR3 protein is CASSPTRGAGELFF. The DNA for the CDR3 is TGTGCCAGCAGCCCAACCCGGGGGGCCGGGGAGCTGTTTTTT.

This clone was counted a few times. The chain combines TRBV11-2 with TRBJ2-7; no reliable D call. CDR3 length: 14 residues. The V and J ends lost 1 base and 0 bases respectively, with 7 bases between them. CDR1 is SGHAT and CDR2 is FQNNGV in the germline V gene. Here the CDR3 DNA reads TGTGCCAGCAGCTTAGGGTACAGCTCCTACGAGCAGTACTTC. Encoded protein: CASSLGYSSYEQYF.

This chain joins TRBV6-5 and TRBJ1-1; 8 bases line up with TRBD1. The CDR3 is 15 residues long. CDR1 is MNHEY and CDR2 is SVGAGI in the germline V gene. With 6 bases clipped from V and 0 bases from J, the junction kept 6 bases outside the gene matches. The CDR3 DNA follows: TGTGCCAGCAGGGATAGGACAGGGATGAACACTGAAGCTTTCTTT. This encodes CASRDRTGMNTEAFF.

This chain links TRBV7-3 with TRBJ2-3, with 12 bases that match TRBD2. This CDR3 has 14 amino acids. Germline CDR1 and CDR2: SGHTA and FQGTGA. V lost 4 bases and J lost 8; bases outside the gene matches: 4. In DNA form, the CDR3 reads TGTGCCAGCAGCTCTAGCGGGAGGGGTCGTACGCAGTATTTT. Translated, it gives CASSSSGRGRTQYF.

V is TRBV4-2 and J is TRBJ1-1; 8 nucleotides align to TRBD1. Germline V gives CDR1 LGHNA, CDR2 YNFKEQ. Unmatched junction bases numbered 8, after V lost 4 bases and J lost 4 bases. The CDR3 loop spans 15 amino acids. The CDR3 loop is CASSLKQGGATEAFF. CDR3 bases: TGTGCCAGCAGCCTTAAACAGGGGGGGGCCACTGAAGCTTTCTTT.

The gene calls are TRBV6-5 and TRBJ1-2, with D perhaps TRBD1 (6 bases). V was shortened by 5 bases and J by 4 bases, with 14 bases between the two germline ends. The CDR3 is made up of 14 amino acids. Germline CDR1 reads MNHEY; CDR2 reads SVGAGI. The DNA of the CDR3 is TGTGCCAGCAGTCCCCCCGGACAGATCTATGGCTACACCTTC. This translates into CASSPPGQIYGYTF.

This clone appeared a single time. This chain links TRBV25-1 with TRBJ1-2; 7 positions agree with TRBD1. The CDR3 length is 12 residues. The germline V gene encodes CDR1 MGHDK and CDR2 SYGVNS. Unmatched junction bases numbered 2, after V lost 4 bases and J lost 6 bases. The CDR3 DNA reads TGTGCCAGCAGTGTGGGGACAGATGGCTACACCTTC. Translation gives CASSVGTDGYTF.